Shown below are 10 T cell receptor beta chains from a single sample sequenced in a study of cytomegalovirus exposure and HLA in healthy donors. The PCR ran on 60 Vbeta and 13 Jbeta primers. The method was immunoSEQ multiplex PCR; TCRdb's version includes in-frame clones alone and lacks a portion of them. The table includes roughly 140,000 clones, around 78% detected once. Material for sequencing was PBMCs. The receptors come from a middle-aged woman in good health and CMV-seropositive.

In nucleotides, the CDR3 is TGCGCCAGCAGTCAATCCGGGGGGGCCAACAATGAGCAGTTCTTC. It specifies CASSQSGGANNEQFF. The chain links TRBV23-1 to TRBJ2-1; 8 nucleotides agree with TRBD2. TRBV23-1 is sorted into the ORF group, with uncertain function. This CDR3 is built from 15 residues. V shed 0 bases, J shed 5 bases, and the junction held 3 bases outside the gene matches.

The V call is TRBV9, the J call TRBJ2-3, with a weak D call TRBD2 (6 bases). V shed 0 bases and J shed 6 bases, with 14 bases lying between them. The V gene's germline CDR1 is SGDLS and CDR2 YYNGEE. The CDR3 is 15 residues long. This chain's CDR3 is CASSVDHYAGDTQYF. The CDR3 DNA reads as TGTGCCAGCAGCGTAGACCACTACGCGGGGGATACGCAGTATTTT.

The J gene is TRBJ1-1, the V gene TRBV21-1. TRBV21-1 is shown as a pseudogene. CDR3 length: 13 residues. CDR3 residues: CASSKGGETEAFF. The CDR3 DNA reads TGTGCCAGCAGCAAAGGTGGAGAAACTGAAGCTTTCTTT.

V usage is TRBV6-1 and J usage is TRBJ2-7, with D perhaps matching TRBD2 (5 bases). The CDR3 spans 13 residues. Germline assignment: CDR1 MNHNS and CDR2 SASEGT. The ends were cut back, 1 base at V and 5 bases at J, with 9 bases in the middle. The CDR3 region is CASSEVEVDEQYF. In DNA, the CDR3 is TGTGCCAGCAGTGAAGTGGAGGTCGACGAGCAGTACTTC.

This chain connects TRBV5-1 to TRBJ2-5, with TRBD1 as a possible D gene (5 bases). This CDR3 contains 15 residues. V was shortened by 0 bases and J by 1 base, with 10 bases between the two germline ends. Germline loops: CDR1 SGHRS, CDR2 YFSETQ. The DNA of the CDR3 is TGCGCCAGCAGCTTGGCGCCCAGGGCCCAAGAGACCCAGTACTTC. It translates to CASSLAPRAQETQYF. The whole variable domain, filled in from reference TRBV5-1 and TRBJ2-5, reads KAGVTQTPRYLIKTRGQQVTLSCSPISGHRSVSWYQQTPGQGLQFLFEYFSETQRNKGNFPGRFSGRQFSNSRSEMNVSTLELGDSALYLCASSLAPRAQETQYFGPGTRLLVL.

This sequence joins TRBV27 and TRBJ2-1; D uncertain. This CDR3 has 11 residues. Trimming removed 2 bases at V and 8 bases at J, with 4 bases between. Germline V gene lookup returns CDR1 MNHEY and CDR2 SMNVEV (reference sequence). Written as DNA, the CDR3 is TGTGCCAGCAGTTTACATCATGAGCAGTTCTTC. Encoded protein: CASSLHHEQFF.

DNA of the CDR3: TGTGCCAGCAGCCCCGGCGGCGGGGGCTACACCTTC. This gives the protein CASSPGGGGYTF. This chain uses TRBV9 with TRBJ1-2; D unresolved. CDR1 and CDR2 from the germline V gene are SGDLS and YYNGEE. Trimming cost V 4 bases and J 8 bases, with 12 bases left between them. The CDR3 is 12 amino acids.

The chain uses TRBV5-1 and TRBJ2-5, with 10 bases that match TRBD2. The J call is in doubt because the DNA end fits TRBJ2-7 better. Germline V gene sequence: CDR1 SGHRS, CDR2 YFSETQ. This CDR3 is built from 14 residues. CDR3 sequence (DNA): TGCGCCAGCAGCTTCGGGACTAGCGCTTACGAGCAGTACTTC. Its translation is CASSFGTSAYEQYF.

The chain joins TRBV7-2 to TRBJ2-2; the match to TRBD2 covers 9 bases. Germline V CDR1 and CDR2: SGHTA, FQGNSA. The J segment lost 4 bases and the V segment lost 3 bases, leaving 3 bases of the junction unmatched. The CDR3 loop spans 15 amino acids. For the CDR3, the DNA is TGTGCCAGCAGCTTCCCGACTAGCGGCACCGGGGAGCTGTTTTTT. It codes for CASSFPTSGTGELFF. The full variable domain, rest sourced from reference TRBV7-2 and TRBJ2-2, is GAGVSQSPSNKVTEKGKDVELRCDPISGHTALYWYRQSLGQGLEFLIYFQGNSAPDKSGLPSDRFSAERTGGSVSTLTIQRTQQEDSAVYLCASSFPTSGTGELFFGEGSRLTVL.

V usage is TRBV4-1 and J usage is TRBJ2-1; 10 positions agree with TRBD1. The CDR3 totals 15 residues. The junction had 1 base not matched to a gene; V was cut back by 1 base and J by 4 bases. Per the germline V gene, CDR1 is MGHRA and CDR2 is YSYEKL. CDR3 in amino acids: CASSQVGQGYNEQFF. CDR3 DNA sequence: TGCGCCAGCAGCCAAGTGGGACAGGGGTACAATGAGCAGTTCTTC.